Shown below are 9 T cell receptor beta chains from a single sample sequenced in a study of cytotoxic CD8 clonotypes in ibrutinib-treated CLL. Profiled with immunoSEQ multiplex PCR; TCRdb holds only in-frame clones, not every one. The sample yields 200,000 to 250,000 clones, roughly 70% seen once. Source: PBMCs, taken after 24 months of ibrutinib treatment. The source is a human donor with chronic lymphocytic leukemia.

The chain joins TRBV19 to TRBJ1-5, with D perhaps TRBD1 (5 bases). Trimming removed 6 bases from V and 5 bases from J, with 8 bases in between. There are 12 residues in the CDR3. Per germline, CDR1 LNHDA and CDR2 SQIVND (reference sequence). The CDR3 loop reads CASRGTDQPQHF. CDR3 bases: TGTGCCAGTAGGGGGACGGATCAGCCCCAGCATTTT.

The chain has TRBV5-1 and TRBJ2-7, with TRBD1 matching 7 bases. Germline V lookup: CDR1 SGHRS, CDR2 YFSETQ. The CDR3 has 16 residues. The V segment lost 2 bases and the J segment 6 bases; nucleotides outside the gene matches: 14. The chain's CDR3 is CASSLGQATVALEQYF. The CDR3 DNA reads TGCGCCAGCAGCTTAGGACAGGCCACTGTGGCGCTCGAGCAGTACTTC.

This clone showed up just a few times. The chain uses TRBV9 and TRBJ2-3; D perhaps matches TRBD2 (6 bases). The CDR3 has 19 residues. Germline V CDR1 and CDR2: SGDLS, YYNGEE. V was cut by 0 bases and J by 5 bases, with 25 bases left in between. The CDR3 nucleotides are TGTGCCAGCAGCGTAGGTAGGGGAGGAGCAAACCGCGGGGAAGATACGCAGTATTTT. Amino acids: CASSVGRGGANRGEDTQYF.

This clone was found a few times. DNA of the CDR3: TGTGCCAGCAGCTTGGCCTGGCAAACAGATACGCAGTATTTT. Its translation is CASSLAWQTDTQYF. This chain joins TRBV5-4 and TRBJ2-3; D not resolved. There are 14 residues in the CDR3. CDR1 SGHNT and CDR2 YYREEE come from the germline V gene (reference sequence). V was cut by 0 bases and J by 3 bases, with 8 bases left in between.

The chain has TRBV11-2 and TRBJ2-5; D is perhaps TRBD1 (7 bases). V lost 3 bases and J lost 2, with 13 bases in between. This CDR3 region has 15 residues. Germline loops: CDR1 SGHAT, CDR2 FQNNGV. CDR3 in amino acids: CASSFQGGLQETQYF. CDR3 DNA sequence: TGTGCCAGCAGCTTCCAGGGGGGTCTGCAAGAGACCCAGTACTTC.

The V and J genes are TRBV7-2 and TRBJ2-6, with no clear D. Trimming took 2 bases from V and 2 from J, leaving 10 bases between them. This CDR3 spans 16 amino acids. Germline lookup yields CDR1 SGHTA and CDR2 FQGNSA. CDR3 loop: CASSLRVETGANVLTF. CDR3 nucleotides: TGTGCCAGCAGCTTAAGGGTAGAGACTGGGGCCAACGTCCTGACTTTC.

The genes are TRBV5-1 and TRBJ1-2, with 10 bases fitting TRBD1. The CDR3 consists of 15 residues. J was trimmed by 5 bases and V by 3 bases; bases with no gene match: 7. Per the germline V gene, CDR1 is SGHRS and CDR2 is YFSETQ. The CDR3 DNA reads TGCGCCAGCAGCTATACCGGGACAGGGGCATATGGCTACACCTTC. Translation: CASSYTGTGAYGYTF.

The CDR3 is CASPRGYTF. In nucleotides, the CDR3 is TGTGCCAGCCCGAGGGGCTACACCTTC. V and J are TRBV6-6 and TRBJ1-2; D gene ambiguous. This CDR3 region has 9 residues. V dropped 8 bases and J dropped 8 bases, with 6 bases sitting between them. The V gene's germline CDR1 is MNHNY and CDR2 SVGAGI (reference sequence).

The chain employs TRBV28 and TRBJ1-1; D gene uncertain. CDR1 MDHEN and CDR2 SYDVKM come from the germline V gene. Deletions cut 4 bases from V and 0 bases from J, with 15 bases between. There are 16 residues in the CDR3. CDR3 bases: TGTGCCAGCAGTTCGTCCCGGGCCGTCATGAACACTGAAGCTTTCTTT. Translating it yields CASSSSRAVMNTEAFF.